These T cell receptor beta chains were read from a single sample in a study of cytotoxic CD8 clonotypes in ibrutinib-treated CLL. The data were produced by immunoSEQ multiplex PCR, yet TCRdb's version contains in-frame clones alone and is incomplete. The data show some 140,000 clones, about 91% seen once. This specimen consisted of PBMCs, obtained after 12 months of ibrutinib treatment. All receptors derive from a human donor with chronic lymphocytic leukemia. Both conserved end residues are part of each CDR3. The D gene is left open where the match is weak. Some rows have no size entry. The others give once, few or many, or a class for an expanded clone.

CDR3 DNA: TGTGCCTACCAAAAAGGGGGGGGGACCCGTAACACAGATACGCAGTATTTT; CDR3 protein: CAYQKGGGTRNTDTQYF; D gene: -; clone size: -; J gene: TRBJ2-3; V gene: TRBV30; CDR3 length: 17
CDR3 DNA: TGTGCCAGCAGCCTAGGGACTAGCGTAGAGACCCAGTACTTC; CDR3 protein: CASSLGTSVETQYF; D gene: TRBD2; clone size: -; J gene: TRBJ2-5; V gene: TRBV28; CDR3 length: 14
CDR3 DNA: TGTGCTAGCAGCCCCCTCAGCGGGCCAGCCTACGAGCAGTACTTC; CDR3 protein: CASSPLSGPAYEQYF; D gene: -; clone size: -; J gene: TRBJ2-7; V gene: TRBV7-7; CDR3 length: 15
CDR3 DNA: TGCAGCGTTGGGACGGATTTCTATGGCTACACCTTC; CDR3 protein: CSVGTDFYGYTF; D gene: -; clone size: -; J gene: TRBJ1-2; V gene: TRBV29-1; CDR3 length: 12
CDR3 DNA: TGTGCCAGCAGCCCCCAATACGAGCAGTACTTC; CDR3 protein: CASSPQYEQYF; D gene: -; clone size: once; J gene: TRBJ2-7; V gene: TRBV7-2; CDR3 length: 11
CDR3 DNA: TGTGCCAGTAGTAGGACAGATCAAGAGACCCAGTACTTC; CDR3 protein: CASSRTDQETQYF; D gene: -; clone size: -; J gene: TRBJ2-5; V gene: TRBV19; CDR3 length: 13
CDR3 DNA: TGTGCCAGCAGTTTCGGGGGACTACCACGAGGCAATGAGCAGTTCTTC; CDR3 protein: CASSFGGLPRGNEQFF; D gene: TRBD2; clone size: -; J gene: TRBJ2-1; V gene: TRBV28; CDR3 length: 16
CDR3 DNA: TGTGCCATCAGTTCCCTTGGCACAGATACGCAGTATTTT; CDR3 protein: CAISSLGTDTQYF; D gene: -; clone size: -; J gene: TRBJ2-3; V gene: TRBV10-3; CDR3 length: 13
CDR3 DNA: TGTGCCAGCAGCCCTCAGGGGGCGCCCACTGAAGCTTTCTTT; CDR3 protein: CASSPQGAPTEAFF; D gene: TRBD1; clone size: -; J gene: TRBJ1-1; V gene: TRBV7-3; CDR3 length: 14
CDR3 DNA: TGTGCCAGCAGCACTCTTAATCAGCCCCAGCATTTT; CDR3 protein: CASSTLNQPQHF; D gene: -; clone size: -; J gene: TRBJ1-5; V gene: TRBV28; CDR3 length: 12
CDR3 DNA: TGTGCCAGCACACTAGCGGGAGTCAGGAATGAGCAGTTCTTC; CDR3 protein: CASTLAGVRNEQFF; D gene: TRBD2; clone size: -; J gene: TRBJ2-1; V gene: TRBV27; CDR3 length: 14
CDR3 DNA: TGTGCCTGGTTCTCTTCACAGGGAAAGGAGGGGTACTTC; CDR3 protein: CAWFSSQGKEGYF; D gene: -; clone size: -; J gene: TRBJ2-7; V gene: TRBV30; CDR3 length: 13
CDR3 DNA: TGTGCCAGTAACAGCGGGGCTAGCGGGAAATACGAGCAGTACTTC; CDR3 protein: CASNSGASGKYEQYF; D gene: TRBD2; clone size: -; J gene: TRBJ2-7; V gene: TRBV19; CDR3 length: 15
CDR3 DNA: TGTGCCAGCAGCCAAGATTTGGCAGGGGGCAACTATGGCTACACCTTC; CDR3 protein: CASSQDLAGGNYGYTF; D gene: TRBD1; clone size: -; J gene: TRBJ1-2; V gene: TRBV4-2; CDR3 length: 16
CDR3 DNA: TGCAGCGTTGTGGGGGGAGGCGGGGAGCTGTTTTTT; CDR3 protein: CSVVGGGGELFF; D gene: -; clone size: -; J gene: TRBJ2-2; V gene: TRBV29-1; CDR3 length: 12
CDR3 DNA: TGTGCCAGCAGCTACTGGACGGTGAACACTGAAGCTTTCTTT; CDR3 protein: CASSYWTVNTEAFF; D gene: -; clone size: -; J gene: TRBJ1-1; V gene: TRBV5-6; CDR3 length: 14
CDR3 DNA: TGTGCCAGCAGTGTCGGGGGCTGGGACACTGAAGCTTTCTTT; CDR3 protein: CASSVGGWDTEAFF; D gene: -; clone size: -; J gene: TRBJ1-1; V gene: TRBV5-6; CDR3 length: 14
CDR3 DNA: TGTGCCTGGAGTGGACTAGCGGGAGTTGTAGATACGCAGTATTTT; CDR3 protein: CAWSGLAGVVDTQYF; D gene: TRBD2; clone size: -; J gene: TRBJ2-3; V gene: TRBV30; CDR3 length: 15
CDR3 DNA: TGTGCCAGCAGTTTATTTACAGGGGGAGGGACTGAAGCTTTCTTT; CDR3 protein: CASSLFTGGGTEAFF; D gene: TRBD1; clone size: -; J gene: TRBJ1-1; V gene: TRBV27; CDR3 length: 15
CDR3 DNA: TGTGCCAGCAGTGAAGAACTAGTTAGAGAGACCCAGTACTTC; CDR3 protein: CASSEELVRETQYF; D gene: -; clone size: -; J gene: TRBJ2-5; V gene: TRBV2; CDR3 length: 14
CDR3 DNA: TGTGCCAGCAGTTCCGGGGGGAACGAGCAGTACTTC; CDR3 protein: CASSSGGNEQYF; D gene: TRBD2; clone size: -; J gene: TRBJ2-7; V gene: TRBV28; CDR3 length: 12
CDR3 DNA: TGTGCCAGCAGCTTCAGGGGTACAGATACGCAGTATTTT; CDR3 protein: CASSFRGTDTQYF; D gene: -; clone size: few; J gene: TRBJ2-3; V gene: TRBV7-2; CDR3 length: 13
CDR3 DNA: TGTGCCAGTAGCAGCGGGAGTGGCGCAGATACGCAGTATTTT; CDR3 protein: CASSSGSGADTQYF; D gene: TRBD2; clone size: once; J gene: TRBJ2-3; V gene: TRBV19; CDR3 length: 14
CDR3 DNA: TGTGCCAGCAGCTTGGCCCTGTCGGTAGCACGGAAGTACAATGAGCAGTTCTTC; CDR3 protein: CASSLALSVARKYNEQFF; D gene: -; clone size: -; J gene: TRBJ2-1; V gene: TRBV5-4; CDR3 length: 18
CDR3 DNA: TGTGCCAGCTCACCACCGACAGGGGGCACAGATACGCAGTATTTT; CDR3 protein: CASSPPTGGTDTQYF; D gene: TRBD1; clone size: -; J gene: TRBJ2-3; V gene: TRBV18; CDR3 length: 15
CDR3 DNA: TGTGCCAGCTCACCACCGCAGGCCGCCGGGGAGCTGTTTTTT; CDR3 protein: CASSPPQAAGELFF; D gene: -; clone size: -; J gene: TRBJ2-2; V gene: TRBV18; CDR3 length: 14
CDR3 DNA: TGTGCCAGCAGCTTATATACAGGGTTGTATGGTGAGCAGTTCTTC; CDR3 protein: CASSLYTGLYGEQFF; D gene: -; clone size: -; J gene: TRBJ2-1; V gene: TRBV7-2; CDR3 length: 15
CDR3 DNA: TGTGCCAGCTCACAGGGGTTGGGTGGCAATCAGCCCCAGCATTTT; CDR3 protein: CASSQGLGGNQPQHF; D gene: -; clone size: -; J gene: TRBJ1-5; V gene: TRBV18; CDR3 length: 15
CDR3 DNA: TGTGCCATCAGTGAGTCGCCCGGGCTAGCGGGAAACAATGAGCAGTTCTTC; CDR3 protein: CAISESPGLAGNNEQFF; D gene: TRBD2; clone size: -; J gene: TRBJ2-1; V gene: TRBV10-3; CDR3 length: 17
CDR3 DNA: TGTGCCAGTAGAGCGAGGGAATTGGGGAATGAGCAGTTCTTC; CDR3 protein: CASRARELGNEQFF; D gene: -; clone size: once; J gene: TRBJ2-1; V gene: TRBV19; CDR3 length: 14
CDR3 DNA: TGTGCCAGCAGCCCCGAGGGACATCTCTCCTACGAGCAGTACTTC; CDR3 protein: CASSPEGHLSYEQYF; D gene: -; clone size: -; J gene: TRBJ2-7; V gene: TRBV9; CDR3 length: 15
CDR3 DNA: TGTGCCAGCAGTTACTCAGTCCAGGGGTCTCAGCCCCAGCATTTT; CDR3 protein: CASSYSVQGSQPQHF; D gene: -; clone size: -; J gene: TRBJ1-5; V gene: TRBV6-5; CDR3 length: 15
CDR3 DNA: TGTGCCATCAAACAAGCAACTAATGAAAAACTGTTTTTT; CDR3 protein: CAIKQATNEKLFF; D gene: -; clone size: -; J gene: TRBJ1-4; V gene: TRBV15; CDR3 length: 13
CDR3 DNA: TGTGCCAGCAGTGTGGACTTAAGCTCCTACGAGCAGTACTTC; CDR3 protein: CASSVDLSSYEQYF; D gene: -; clone size: few; J gene: TRBJ2-7; V gene: TRBV2; CDR3 length: 14
CDR3 DNA: TGTGCCAGCAGCTCAGGGGAGGGGCCAGCCGAGCAGTACTTC; CDR3 protein: CASSSGEGPAEQYF; D gene: -; clone size: -; J gene: TRBJ2-7; V gene: TRBV7-9; CDR3 length: 14
CDR3 DNA: TGCAGCGTCGGGTGGGCGGGGGGCATTAACTATGGCTACACCTTC; CDR3 protein: CSVGWAGGINYGYTF; D gene: -; clone size: -; J gene: TRBJ1-2; V gene: TRBV29-1; CDR3 length: 15
CDR3 DNA: TGCAGCGTTGGGCCGACAGGTTCGGGGGAGCAGTACTTC; CDR3 protein: CSVGPTGSGEQYF; D gene: -; clone size: -; J gene: TRBJ2-7; V gene: TRBV29-1; CDR3 length: 13
CDR3 DNA: TGTGCCAGCAGCTTAGACAGGAACTACGAGCAGTACTTC; CDR3 protein: CASSLDRNYEQYF; D gene: -; clone size: few; J gene: TRBJ2-7; V gene: TRBV7-2; CDR3 length: 13
CDR3 DNA: TGTGCCAGCAGTTTAAAGGGGGCCGCAACTAATGAAAAACTGTTTTTT; CDR3 protein: CASSLKGAATNEKLFF; D gene: TRBD1; clone size: -; J gene: TRBJ1-4; V gene: TRBV28; CDR3 length: 16
CDR3 DNA: TGCGCCAGCAGCCCACTTGGACTTCAAGAGACCCAGTACTTC; CDR3 protein: CASSPLGLQETQYF; D gene: -; clone size: -; J gene: TRBJ2-5; V gene: TRBV4-1; CDR3 length: 14
CDR3 DNA: TGTGCCAGCAGTTTGTTAAGACCGGGACTAGCGGAGACCCAGTACTTC; CDR3 protein: CASSLLRPGLAETQYF; D gene: TRBD2; clone size: -; J gene: TRBJ2-5; V gene: TRBV27; CDR3 length: 16
CDR3 DNA: TGTGCCAGCAGTTTTCCCAGCGCGGTTACCTCCTACAATGAGCAGTTCTTC; CDR3 protein: CASSFPSAVTSYNEQFF; D gene: -; clone size: -; J gene: TRBJ2-1; V gene: TRBV28; CDR3 length: 17
CDR3 DNA: TGTGCCAGCAGTCCAGTGATAGTAGGGTGGGAGCATTTT; CDR3 protein: CASSPVIVGWEHF; D gene: -; clone size: -; J gene: TRBJ1-5; V gene: TRBV28; CDR3 length: 13
CDR3 DNA: TGTGCCAGCAGCTTCCGGGACAGTCCCTTTTTTGAAGCTTTCTTT; CDR3 protein: CASSFRDSPFFEAFF; D gene: TRBD1; clone size: -; J gene: TRBJ1-1; V gene: TRBV9; CDR3 length: 15
CDR3 DNA: TGTGCCAGCAGCCTCGGGACAGGGAACTACGAGCAGTACTTC; CDR3 protein: CASSLGTGNYEQYF; D gene: TRBD1; clone size: once; J gene: TRBJ2-7; V gene: TRBV27; CDR3 length: 14
CDR3 DNA: TGTGCCAGCAGAACACTCCGGGGAGAGCAGTACTTC; CDR3 protein: CASRTLRGEQYF; D gene: -; clone size: -; J gene: TRBJ2-7; V gene: TRBV6-5; CDR3 length: 12
CDR3 DNA: TGTGCCAGCACCTTGGGGGGTGGCGAGACCCAGTACTTC; CDR3 protein: CASTLGGGETQYF; D gene: -; clone size: -; J gene: TRBJ2-5; V gene: TRBV6-5; CDR3 length: 13
CDR3 DNA: TGTGCCAGCAGCGGGGACAGGGGAAACACCATATATTTT; CDR3 protein: CASSGDRGNTIYF; D gene: TRBD1; clone size: -; J gene: TRBJ1-3; V gene: TRBV11-2; CDR3 length: 13
CDR3 DNA: TGTGCCAGCAGCTTGCCGACGAACACTGAAGCTTTCTTT; CDR3 protein: CASSLPTNTEAFF; D gene: -; clone size: -; J gene: TRBJ1-1; V gene: TRBV5-4; CDR3 length: 13
CDR3 DNA: TGTGCCAGCGCCGCGGGCGCATACACTGAAGCTTTCTTT; CDR3 protein: CASAAGAYTEAFF; D gene: -; clone size: -; J gene: TRBJ1-1; V gene: TRBV6-5; CDR3 length: 13
CDR3 DNA: TGTGCCAGCTCACCGAAAGCGCGGGAACGGGAGACCCAGTACTTC; CDR3 protein: CASSPKARERETQYF; D gene: -; clone size: -; J gene: TRBJ2-5; V gene: TRBV18; CDR3 length: 15
CDR3 DNA: TGCAGCGGAAAACATGTTGACACAAAGACCCACGAGCAGTACTTC; CDR3 protein: CSGKHVDTKTHEQYF; D gene: -; clone size: once; J gene: TRBJ2-7; V gene: TRBV29-1; CDR3 length: 15
CDR3 DNA: TGTGCCAGCAGTTTCGAAAATCAGCCCCAGCATTTT; CDR3 protein: CASSFENQPQHF; D gene: -; clone size: -; J gene: TRBJ1-5; V gene: TRBV28; CDR3 length: 12
CDR3 DNA: TGTGCCAGTCTGAATGTTTGGAACACTGAAGCTTTCTTT; CDR3 protein: CASLNVWNTEAFF; D gene: -; clone size: -; J gene: TRBJ1-1; V gene: TRBV6-5; CDR3 length: 13